These 21 T cell receptor beta chains originate from one sample sequenced in a study of OX40 agonist ivuxolimab in advanced cancers. Produced via immunoSEQ multiplex PCR; TCRdb's table is partial and in-frame only. The sample carries approximately 35,000 clones, about 92% recorded once. Specimen: CD4+ or CD8+ T cells sorted from blood, collected in a trial of the OX40 agonist ivuxolimab. These receptors all come from an adult with an advanced solid tumor such as melanoma, head and neck, liver or kidney cancer.

This sequence joins TRBV28 and TRBJ2-3; D uncertain. The V and J ends lost 6 bases and 1 base respectively, with 14 bases between them. Germline assignment: CDR1 MDHEN and CDR2 SYDVKM. The CDR3 loop spans 15 amino acids. The CDR3 here is CASSDFDGRTDTQYF. Here the CDR3 DNA reads TGTGCCAGCAGCGATTTCGACGGACGCACAGATACGCAGTATTTT.

The chain links TRBV5-1 to TRBJ2-5, with D unresolved. The V gene lost 0 bases and the J gene lost 2 bases, with 5 bases spanning the gap. The length of the CDR3 is 13 residues. The V gene's germline CDR1 is SGHRS and CDR2 YFSETQ. The CDR3 DNA sequence: TGCGCCAGCAGCTTGGTTGATCAAGAGACCCAGTACTTC. Its protein is CASSLVDQETQYF.

V gene TRBV27 combines with J gene TRBJ1-5; D might be TRBD1 (5 bases). The V gene lost 5 bases and the J gene lost 4 bases, with 21 bases spanning the gap. Germline CDR1 MNHEY, CDR2 SMNVEV (reference sequence). The CDR3 runs 17 residues. As DNA, the CDR3 is TGTGCCAGCAGTCCTACCCTAGGGTGGGGGGAGAATCAGCCCCAGCATTTT. Translating it yields CASSPTLGWGENQPQHF.

This clone was counted between two and nine times. V usage is TRBV20-1 and J usage is TRBJ1-2; D remains ambiguous. The V gene's germline CDR1 is DFQATT and CDR2 SNEGSKA (reference sequence). The germline V and J ends were trimmed by 7 bases and 2 bases, with 5 bases remaining between them. CDR3 length: 10 residues. The CDR3 bases are TGCAGTGTTCGGAACTATGGCTACACCTTC. As protein: CSVRNYGYTF.

This chain joins TRBV29-1 and TRBJ2-1; TRBD2 matches at 9 bases. Germline-derived CDR1 and CDR2 are SQVTM and ANQGSEA. The CDR3 is 14 amino acids. Losses at the gene ends were 1 base for V and 8 bases for J; bases not matched to a gene: 6. CDR3: CSVEGSSGNYEQFF. The CDR3 region has the DNA TGCAGCGTTGAAGGGTCTAGCGGGAACTATGAGCAGTTCTTC.

The V gene is TRBV4-1, the J gene TRBJ2-2; weak D call: TRBD1 (6 bases). This CDR3 has 15 residues. V was cut by 2 bases and J by 3 bases, with 10 bases left in between. The germline V gene encodes CDR1 MGHRA and CDR2 YSYEKL. The CDR3 is CASSQPGHYTGELFF. Written as DNA, the CDR3 is TGCGCCAGCAGCCAACCGGGACATTACACCGGGGAGCTGTTTTTT.

The rearrangement joins TRBV6-5 to TRBJ1-1, with 9 bases that match TRBD1. CDR3 length equals 14 residues. Trimming at V came to 6 bases and at J to 5 bases, leaving 7 bases not matched to a gene. Per germline, CDR1 MNHEY and CDR2 SVGAGI. In DNA, the CDR3 is TGTGCCAGCAGACCCCGACAGGGGGGAACTGAAGCTTTCTTT. Residues: CASRPRQGGTEAFF.

J is TRBJ2-1 and V is TRBV27; D not resolved. CDR1 and CDR2 (germline): MNHEY, SMNVEV (reference sequence). V lost 3 bases to trimming and J lost 0 bases, with 9 bases between them. CDR3 size: 15 residues. DNA for the CDR3: TGTGCCAGCAGTTTCACTGCCAGCTCCTACAATGAGCAGTTCTTC. Protein: CASSFTASSYNEQFF.

The chain has TRBV25-1 and TRBJ2-7; TRBD2 is a possible D gene (5 bases). The germline CDR1 and CDR2 sequences are MGHDK and SYGVNS. V dropped 4 bases and J dropped 7 bases, with 20 bases sitting between them. This CDR3 contains 15 residues. The CDR3 is CASSGTGQSPWEQYF. The DNA of the CDR3 is TGTGCCAGCAGTGGGACTGGCCAGAGCCCCTGGGAGCAGTACTTC.

This rearrangement joins TRBV13 to TRBJ2-4, with 7 positions matching TRBD2. V was pared by 1 base and J by 7 bases, with 4 bases of the junction left unmatched. The length of the CDR3 is 14 residues. Per germline, CDR1 PRHDT and CDR2 FYEKMQ (reference sequence). The CDR3 DNA is TGTGCCAGCAGCTTAGCAGCGGGACTGAACATTCAGTACTTC. Translating gives CASSLAAGLNIQYF.

This rearrangement joins TRBV13 to TRBJ2-3; 10 positions agree with TRBD1. This CDR3 has 15 residues. The germline CDR1 and CDR2 sequences are PRHDT and FYEKMQ (reference sequence). The trim removed 5 bases at V and 3 bases at J, leaving 5 bases unmatched. The CDR3 sequence: CASSASGQGTDTQYF. CDR3 bases: TGTGCCAGCAGCGCCTCGGGACAGGGGACAGATACGCAGTATTTT.

The chain couples TRBV5-8 to TRBJ2-1, with 15 positions matching TRBD2. The V and J ends lost 3 bases and 7 bases, in that order; junction bases with no gene match: 8. Germline-derived CDR1 and CDR2 are SGHTS and YDEGEE. The CDR3 is 17 residues long. DNA of the CDR3: TGTGCCAGCAGCTCCGGACTAGCGGGAGGGAGGTATAATGAGCAGTTCTTC. The encoded protein is CASSSGLAGGRYNEQFF.

The chain recombines TRBV11-2 with TRBJ2-7; D tentatively fits TRBD1 or TRBD2 (6 bases each). This CDR3 is built from 14 residues. Looked up from germline, CDR1 is SGHAT and CDR2 is FQNNGV. V lost 3 bases to trimming and J lost 6 bases, with 15 bases between them. The CDR3 DNA reads TGTGCCAGCAGCTTCCGGGGGCGTACTGTCGAGCAGTACTTC. Its translation: CASSFRGRTVEQYF. Drawing the rest from reference TRBV11-2 and TRBJ2-7, the complete variable domain is EAGVAQSPRYKIIEKRQSVAFWCNPISGHATLYWYQQILGQGPKLLIQFQNNGVVDDSQLPKDRFSAERLKGVDSTLKIQPAKLEDSAVYLCASSFRGRTVEQYFGPGTRLTVT.

The chain recombines TRBV27 with TRBJ2-3, with 7 bases identical to TRBD1. This CDR3 spans 15 amino acids. Germline assignment: CDR1 MNHEY and CDR2 SMNVEV (reference sequence). V shed 8 bases and J 0 bases; nucleotides not matched to a gene: 8. As DNA, the CDR3 is TGTGCCAGCTCGCCCCGGGACAGAAGCACAGATACGCAGTATTTT. Translating it yields CASSPRDRSTDTQYF.

This chain joins TRBV27 and TRBJ2-3; 10 bases align to TRBD2. V was clipped by 3 bases and J by 4 bases; unmatched bases: 10. The CDR3 is 17 amino acids. Germline V gene data show CDR1 as MNHEY and CDR2 as SMNVEV (reference sequence). The CDR3 loop reads CASSLRTSGGASDTQYF. CDR3 bases: TGTGCCAGCAGTTTGAGGACTAGCGGAGGGGCCTCAGATACGCAGTATTTT.

The chain has TRBV11-1 and TRBJ2-7; possibly TRBD1 for D (6 bases). The germline V and J ends were trimmed by 4 bases and 5 bases, with 21 bases remaining between them. The CDR3 loop spans 16 amino acids. The germline CDR1 and CDR2 sequences are SGHAT and FQDESV (reference sequence). CDR3 amino acids: CASSSRLSQGIHEQYF. As DNA, the CDR3 is TGTGCCAGCAGCTCAAGATTGAGCCAGGGGATACACGAGCAGTACTTC.

V gene TRBV5-6 combines with J gene TRBJ2-1, with D tentatively TRBD2 (5 bases). The germline V gene encodes CDR1 SGHDT and CDR2 YYEEEE. The CDR3 is 15 residues long. Trimming took 0 bases from V and 3 from J, leaving 10 bases between them. The CDR3, as DNA: TGTGCCAGCAGCTTGGCCTATCGGGGCTACAATGAGCAGTTCTTC. Translating gives CASSLAYRGYNEQFF.

This clone has just one count. Here the CDR3 DNA reads TGTGCCAGCAGTTACCCGGGACAGGGAGCCTACGAGCAGTACTTC. This gives the protein CASSYPGQGAYEQYF. The chain uses TRBV28 and TRBJ2-7; 9 bases are a match to TRBD1. After removal of 4 bases from V and 2 bases from J, the junction contained 6 bases not matched to a gene. Germline V gene data show CDR1 as MDHEN and CDR2 as SYDVKM. The CDR3 runs to 15 residues.

The gene calls are TRBV7-2 and TRBJ2-2, with D unresolved. The germline V gene encodes CDR1 SGHTA and CDR2 FQGNSA. The CDR3 extends over 12 amino acids. Trimming took off 6 bases at V and 5 bases at J, with 7 bases between the two ends. The CDR3 DNA follows: TGTGCCAGCAGGGCCGGGACCGGGGAGCTGTTTTTT. It yields the protein CASRAGTGELFF.

This chain joins TRBV28 and TRBJ2-7, with TRBD1 as a possible D gene (6 bases). The CDR3 loop spans 16 amino acids. Trimming removed 4 bases from V and 3 bases from J, with 19 bases in between. Germline V CDR1 and CDR2: MDHEN, SYDVKM. The CDR3 DNA reads TGTGCCAGCAGTTCCCACTCCACGCTCAGGGGCTACGAGCAGTACTTC. Translation: CASSSHSTLRGYEQYF.

The chain joins TRBV5-8 to TRBJ2-7, with a weak D call TRBD1 (6 bases). V gave up 5 bases and J gave up 5 bases, with 17 bases separating them. This CDR3 has 14 residues. Per germline, CDR1 SGHTS and CDR2 YDEGEE. CDR3 nucleotides: TGTGCCAGCAGACCCTTGGGGACATTCCACGAGCAGTACTTC. It is translated as CASRPLGTFHEQYF.